These T cell receptor beta chains were read from a single sample in a study of CD8+ T cells in alopecia areata. The assay was immunoSEQ multiplex PCR, and TCRdb's table has in-frame clones only and misses some. The data hold roughly 120,000 clones, with around 58% observed a single time. Sequenced material: CD8+ T cells sorted from blood, taken at week 4, from a patient treated with tofacitinib. The receptors stem from a human donor with alopecia areata. The CDR3 runs from the conserved cysteine through the conserved F or W. Each record gives: D gene, J gene, clone size, V gene, CDR3 protein, CDR3 DNA. D genes are given only for firm matches. A clone size is listed for some rows: how often the clone was seen (once, few, many), or a class if it is expanded.

>.|TRBJ2-7|few|TRBV9
CASSVVDGGEQYF
TGTGCCAGCAGCGTCGTGGACGGGGGCGAGCAGTACTTC
>TRBD1|TRBJ1-2|.|TRBV29-1
CSVVGTEGSYGYTF
TGCAGCGTTGTCGGGACAGAGGGCAGCTATGGCTACACCTTC
>TRBD2|TRBJ2-1|.|TRBV19
CASKLEQGLAGAEQFF
TGTGCCAGTAAACTGGAGCAGGGACTAGCGGGGGCTGAGCAGTTCTTC
>.|TRBJ2-5|.|TRBV29-1
CSAPLRQYQETQYF
TGCAGCGCACCTCTCCGACAGTACCAAGAGACCCAGTACTTC
>.|TRBJ2-7|.|TRBV7-9
CASSLGPNFYEQYF
TGTGCCAGCAGCTTAGGACCAAACTTTTACGAGCAGTACTTC
>.|TRBJ2-1|.|TRBV18
CASSPPRVRGYNEQFF
TGTGCCAGCTCACCACCGCGGGTGCGGGGATACAATGAGCAGTTCTTC
>.|TRBJ2-5|.|TRBV5-6
CASSLVETQYF
TGTGCCAGCAGCTTGGTGGAGACCCAGTACTTC
>.|TRBJ1-1|.|TRBV29-1
CSTHSVGDEAFF
TGCAGCACTCACTCGGTGGGGGACGAAGCTTTCTTT
>.|TRBJ2-5|.|TRBV29-1
CSVEDPGLEKETQYF
TGCAGCGTTGAGGATCCGGGACTTGAGAAAGAGACCCAGTACTTC
>.|TRBJ2-3|few|TRBV29-1
CSVDEDFGPRGGATDTQYF
TGCAGCGTTGACGAGGATTTTGGCCCCAGGGGGGGGGCCACAGATACGCAGTATTTT
>.|TRBJ1-1|few|TRBV5-1
CASSRSLRQANTEAFF
TGCGCCAGCAGCCGATCTCTTAGGCAGGCGAACACTGAAGCTTTCTTT
>TRBD2|TRBJ2-5|.|TRBV5-1
CASTFSGLAQTQYF
TGCGCCAGCACCTTCTCGGGACTAGCCCAGACCCAGTACTTC
>.|TRBJ2-1|.|TRBV29-1
CSVVPPGYNEQFF
TGCAGCGTTGTCCCCCCAGGGTACAATGAGCAGTTCTTC
>.|TRBJ1-1|.|TRBV7-2
CASSFQGTEAFF
TGTGCCAGCAGCTTTCAGGGGACTGAAGCTTTCTTT
>TRBD2|TRBJ2-2|few|TRBV29-1
CSKRDANTGELFF
TGCAGCAAGCGGGACGCAAACACCGGGGAGCTGTTTTTT
>.|TRBJ1-6|.|TRBV2
CASSGVSPLHF
TGTGCCAGCAGTGGGGTCTCACCCCTCCACTTT
>TRBD1|TRBJ1-3|.|TRBV7-7
CASSLAGGQETF
TGTGCCAGCAGCTTAGCAGGCGGACAGGAAACCTTT
>TRBD1|TRBJ2-5|few|TRBV19
CASSIGQGQETQYF
TGTGCCAGTAGTATAGGACAGGGTCAAGAGACCCAGTACTTC
>.|TRBJ2-5|.|TRBV30
CAWSVDSGETQYF
TGTGCCTGGAGTGTAGATAGTGGGGAGACCCAGTACTTC
>TRBD1|TRBJ2-7|.|TRBV2
CASRPTGDYEQYF
TGTGCCAGCAGGCCAACAGGGGACTACGAGCAGTACTTC
>.|TRBJ1-2|.|TRBV29-1
CSVVNRAISYGYTF
TGCAGCGTCGTAAACAGGGCAATCTCCTATGGCTACACCTTC
>.|TRBJ1-5|.|TRBV30
CAWSVSPQLEGGNQPQHF
TGTGCCTGGAGTGTTTCGCCTCAGCTTGAGGGCGGCAATCAGCCCCAGCATTTT
>TRBD1|TRBJ1-1|.|TRBV29-1
CSVVGDSYLNTEAFF
TGCAGCGTTGTAGGGGACAGCTATTTGAACACTGAAGCTTTCTTT
>.|TRBJ2-2|.|TRBV30
CAWSVQVIAGELFF
TGTGCCTGGAGTGTACAGGTTATTGCCGGGGAGCTGTTTTTT
>.|TRBJ2-7|.|TRBV29-1
CSVEDRGEYEQYF
TGCAGCGTTGAAGATAGGGGCGAATACGAGCAGTACTTC
>TRBD2|TRBJ2-7|.|TRBV29-1
CSVEGGEGPYEQYF
TGCAGCGTTGAAGGGGGGGAGGGACCCTACGAGCAGTACTTC
>.|TRBJ2-7|few|TRBV29-1
CSVEDGPGPDYEQYF
TGCAGCGTTGAAGACGGACCTGGGCCCGACTACGAGCAGTACTTC
>TRBD1|TRBJ1-4|few|TRBV7-9
CASSLGTGTDEKLFF
TGTGCCAGCAGCTTGGGGACAGGGACCGATGAAAAACTGTTTTTT
>.|TRBJ1-2|few|TRBV27
CASSPGRTPYGYTF
TGTGCCAGCAGCCCAGGACGAACCCCCTATGGCTACACCTTC
>.|TRBJ2-7|.|TRBV27
CASSLGGPYEQYF
TGTGCCAGCAGTTTAGGGGGGCCCTACGAGCAGTACTTC
>TRBD1|TRBJ2-3|.|TRBV15
CATSLGQSSTDTQYF
TGTGCCACCAGCTTGGGACAGTCTAGCACAGATACGCAGTATTTT
>.|TRBJ1-1|.|TRBV9
CASSVDGGEGNTEAFF
TGTGCCAGCAGCGTAGATGGTGGAGAGGGGAACACTGAAGCTTTCTTT
>.|TRBJ2-1|few|TRBV19
CASKGDSYNEQFF
TGTGCCAGTAAGGGGGATTCCTACAATGAGCAGTTCTTC
>.|TRBJ1-2|.|TRBV4-3
CASSQDGGGRYGYTF
TGCGCCAGCAGCCAAGATGGGGGCGGGAGGTATGGCTACACCTTC
>TRBD1|TRBJ1-5|.|TRBV30
CAWSSGTDYNQPQHF
TGTGCCTGGAGTTCGGGGACAGACTACAATCAGCCCCAGCATTTT
>.|TRBJ2-5|.|TRBV29-1
CSVDADTKNQETQYF
TGCAGCGTCGACGCGGACACCAAGAACCAAGAGACCCAGTACTTC
>.|TRBJ1-6|.|TRBV25-1
CASSEYVISSSPLHF
TGTGCCAGCAGTGAATACGTTATCTCGAGTTCACCCCTCCACTTT
>.|TRBJ2-7|.|TRBV30
CAWSPSTFYEQYF
TGTGCCTGGAGTCCGTCTACATTCTACGAGCAGTACTTC
>.|TRBJ2-3|.|TRBV7-8
CASSWEDTQYF
TGTGCCAGCAGCTGGGAGGATACGCAGTATTTT
>.|TRBJ1-1|.|TRBV9
CASSWEGRDTEAFF
TGTGCCAGCAGTTGGGAGGGGAGGGACACTGAAGCTTTCTTT
>TRBD1|TRBJ2-7|.|TRBV27
CASMNRQGYEQYF
TGTGCCAGCATGAATCGACAGGGCTACGAGCAGTACTTC
>.|TRBJ2-5|few|TRBV23-1
CASSQSQRQETQYF
TGCGCCAGCAGTCAATCGCAAAGGCAAGAGACCCAGTACTTC
>.|TRBJ1-3|.|TRBV29-1
CSVDERGDGNTIYF
TGCAGCGTCGATGAGCGGGGGGATGGAAACACCATATATTTT